These 21 T cell receptor beta chains originate from one sample sequenced in a study of cytomegalovirus exposure and HLA in healthy donors. This PCR relied on a set of 60 Vbeta primers and 13 Jbeta primers. Method: immunoSEQ multiplex PCR; TCRdb's copy keeps in-frame clones and lacks some. This sample has about 140,000 clones; approximately 80% occur once, and the top ten carry around 2.9%. Sequenced material: PBMCs. These receptor sequences come from a female donor in good health and CMV-seronegative.

The V and J genes are TRBV7-2 and TRBJ1-1, with TRBD1 matching 7 bases. This CDR3 has 17 amino acids. V lost 1 base to trimming and J lost 0 bases; unmatched junction nucleotides: 8. Per the germline V gene, CDR1 is SGHTA and CDR2 is FQGNSA. The CDR3 bases are TGTGCCAGCAGCTTAGTAGGGGACAGATACCTGAACACTGAAGCTTTCTTT. Its protein is CASSLVGDRYLNTEAFF.

The CDR3 sequence: CAWGTGGIHTEAFF. As DNA, the CDR3 is TGTGCCTGGGGAACAGGGGGCATCCACACTGAAGCTTTCTTT. The V and J genes are TRBV30 and TRBJ1-1; 9 positions agree with TRBD1. The V gene end was trimmed by 5 bases and the J gene end by 3 bases; junction bases not matched to a gene: 7. Per germline, CDR1 GTSNPN and CDR2 SVGIG (reference sequence). The CDR3 is 14 amino acids.

In the case of this clone: One end of the junction varies from germline; a read error may be responsible. The chain joins TRBV29-1 to TRBJ1-2; 7 nucleotides match TRBD1. Germline V CDR1 and CDR2: SQVTM, ANQGSEA. The CDR3 covers 12 residues. CDR3 residues: CSVTTGMSGYPF. Written as DNA, the CDR3 is TGCAGCGTTACGACAGGGATGAGTGGCTACCCCTTC.

CDR3: CASSHRITSTDTQYF. The DNA for the CDR3 is TGTGCCAGCAGCCACCGAATCACTAGCACAGATACGCAGTATTTT. V and J are TRBV14 and TRBJ2-3; D is ambiguous. Trimming stripped 3 bases from V and 0 bases from J, with 10 bases between. Germline-derived CDR1 and CDR2 are SGHDN and FVKESK. This CDR3 has 15 amino acids.

The chain recombines TRBV7-8 with TRBJ1-1; D unclear. Germline CDR1 is SGHVS and CDR2 is FQNEAQ. This CDR3 region has 13 residues. Trimming pared 5 bases from V and 0 bases from J, leaving 7 bases between. The CDR3 loop reads CASSPLLNTEAFF. As DNA, the CDR3 is TGTGCCAGCAGCCCCCTATTGAACACTGAAGCTTTCTTT.

This clone has only a few counts. This sample includes further DNA sequences coding for the same CDR3. The gene calls are TRBV19 and TRBJ2-7; D perhaps matches TRBD2 (5 bases). Germline CDR1 reads LNHDA; CDR2 reads SQIVND (reference sequence). This CDR3 contains 11 residues. V lost 6 bases to trimming and J lost 4 bases, with 7 bases between them. The CDR3, as DNA: TGTGCCAGTAGCTCGGGGTACGAGCAGTACTTC. Translating gives CASSSGYEQYF. The whole variable domain, filled in from reference TRBV19 and TRBJ2-7, reads DGGITQSPKYLFRKEGQNVTLSCEQNLNHDAMYWYRQDPGQGLRLIYYSQIVNDFQKGDIAEGYSVSREKKESFPLTVTSAQKNPTAFYLCASSSGYEQYFGPGTRLTVT.

The rearrangement uses TRBV7-2 and TRBJ1-2, with TRBD1 identical over 7 bases. The CDR3 length is 14 residues. CDR1 and CDR2 from the germline V gene are SGHTA and FQGNSA. J gave up 4 bases and V 5 bases, and 7 bases lay outside the gene matches. The CDR3 loop is CASSTAGTAYGYTF. The CDR3 bases are TGTGCCAGCAGCACGGCCGGGACAGCCTATGGCTACACCTTC. The full variable domain, completed using reference TRBV7-2 and TRBJ1-2, is GAGVSQSPSNKVTEKGKDVELRCDPISGHTALYWYRQSLGQGLEFLIYFQGNSAPDKSGLPSDRFSAERTGGSVSTLTIQRTQQEDSAVYLCASSTAGTAYGYTFGSGTRLTVV.

This sequence joins TRBV6-6 and TRBJ1-5; D is uncertain. CDR3 size: 15 residues. Trimming removed 1 base at V and 2 bases at J, with 9 bases between. Germline values: CDR1 MNHNY, CDR2 SVGAGI (reference sequence). CDR3 in amino acids: CASSYLGSGNQPQHF. The CDR3 DNA follows: TGTGCCAGCAGTTACTTAGGGAGTGGCAATCAGCCCCAGCATTTT.

This clone appeared a few times. The V call is TRBV5-6, the J call TRBJ1-2; 10 nucleotides match TRBD1. V was clipped by 4 bases and J by 5 bases; unmatched bases: 5. CDR3 length: 14 residues. Germline V gene data show CDR1 as SGHDT and CDR2 as YYEEEE. CDR3 nucleotide sequence: TGTGCCAGCAGCGGGGACAGGGGCGATTATGGCTACACCTTC. It is translated as CASSGDRGDYGYTF.

J is TRBJ2-1 and V is TRBV10-2, with no clear D. Germline V CDR1 and CDR2: WSHSY, SAAADI. The CDR3 has 13 residues. The V end lost 0 bases, the J end lost 10 bases, and 10 bases lay between the germline ends. The CDR3: CASSESQVREQFF. CDR3 bases: TGCGCCAGCAGTGAGTCGCAAGTTCGGGAGCAGTTCTTC.

The chain uses TRBV6-1 and TRBJ1-2, with TRBD1 as a possible D gene (6 bases). Trimming shortened V by 6 bases and J by 3 bases, and 14 bases separated the two germline ends. The CDR3 is 14 amino acids. CDR1 and CDR2 from the germline V gene are MNHNS and SASEGT. DNA of the CDR3: TGTGCCAGCAGGGCACAGGGCGGGCACTATGGCTACACCTTC. This sequence encodes CASRAQGGHYGYTF.

On this clone: A junction end diverges from the germline sequence, so it may reflect a read error. V usage is TRBV28 and J usage is TRBJ2-6, with TRBD1 identical over 8 bases. Germline CDR1 reads MDHEN; CDR2 reads SYDVKM. This CDR3 region has 17 residues. Here the CDR3 reads CPGTGNPKNSGANVLTF. The DNA for the CDR3 is TGCCCAGGGACAGGCAATCCAAAAAACTCTGGGGCCAACGTCCTGACTTTC.

The rearrangement joins TRBV6-1 to TRBJ2-7, with D perhaps TRBD2 (6 bases). Trimming shortened V by 4 bases and J by 6 bases, and 16 bases separated the two germline ends. Per the germline V gene, CDR1 is MNHNS and CDR2 is SASEGT. This CDR3 has 14 residues. Written as DNA, the CDR3 is TGTGCCAGCAGTGTCGTACACCTGGGGGGCGAGCAGTACTTC. Protein product: CASSVVHLGGEQYF.

The chain employs TRBV9 and TRBJ2-2; no clear D gene. Trimming left V 1 base short and J 6 bases short, with 13 bases between. Germline CDR1 SGDLS, CDR2 YYNGEE. The CDR3 is 15 residues long. The DNA of the CDR3 is TGTGCCAGCAGCGTACGCGGCGATGTCCCCGGGGAGCTGTTTTTT. Its translation: CASSVRGDVPGELFF.

The rearrangement uses TRBV2 and TRBJ1-4; 7 nucleotides agree with TRBD1. With V trimmed by 8 bases and J by 8 bases, 11 bases remained unmatched. The CDR3 runs 14 residues. The V gene's germline CDR1 is SNHLY and CDR2 FYNNEI. The CDR3 sequence: CASGETGLNEKLFF. As DNA, the CDR3 is TGTGCCAGCGGAGAGACAGGGCTCAACGAAAAACTGTTTTTT.

This clone has more than one count but fewer than ten. The V gene is TRBV30, the J gene TRBJ1-4; maybe TRBD1 (6 bases). Germline V CDR1 and CDR2: GTSNPN, SVGIG (reference sequence). Trimming took off 0 bases at V and 5 bases at J, with 13 bases between the two ends. The CDR3 loop spans 15 amino acids. The DNA of the CDR3 is TGTGCCTGGAGTGTAATTTGGGACACAAATGAAAAACTGTTTTTT. It encodes CAWSVIWDTNEKLFF.

The rearrangement joins TRBV9 to TRBJ1-2; a weak D match, TRBD1 (6 bases). V was shortened by 5 bases and J by 5 bases, with 10 bases between the two germline ends. The CDR3 is 12 amino acids. Germline V lookup: CDR1 SGDLS, CDR2 YYNGEE. The DNA of the CDR3 is TGTGCCAGCAGGTCACAGGGTTATGGCTACACCTTC. It is translated as CASRSQGYGYTF.

The chain combines TRBV11-2 with TRBJ2-7, with D tentatively TRBD1 (5 bases). Trimming took 5 bases from V and 6 from J, leaving 23 bases between them. The CDR3 runs to 16 residues. Germline V gene data show CDR1 as SGHAT and CDR2 as FQNNGV. CDR3 sequence (DNA): TGTGCCAGCAGCAGGAGATTGGTCCAGGGTTCGGCCGAGCAGTACTTC. Translated, it gives CASSRRLVQGSAEQYF.

The chain has TRBV6-5 and TRBJ1-2, with D unclear. Deletions cut 6 bases from V and 8 bases from J, with 16 bases between. Germline CDR1 MNHEY, CDR2 SVGAGI. The CDR3 runs to 13 residues. The CDR3 region has the DNA TGTGCCAGCAGCGTCGCCAGAGGCAGCGGCTACACCTTC. It codes for CASSVARGSGYTF.

The rearrangement uses TRBV15 and TRBJ2-3; a weak D match, TRBD2 (5 bases). Germline values: CDR1 LNHNV, CDR2 YYDKDF (reference sequence). Trimming stripped 5 bases from V and 2 bases from J, with 14 bases between. This CDR3 is 15 amino acids long. The CDR3 is CATSALPRDTDTQYF. The CDR3 nucleotides are TGTGCCACCAGCGCCCTACCCCGGGACACAGATACGCAGTATTTT.

The chain employs TRBV6-1 and TRBJ1-2; D ambiguous. Trimming left V 7 bases short and J 8 bases short, with 14 bases between. There are 12 residues in the CDR3. The V gene's germline CDR1 is MNHNS and CDR2 SASEGT. The CDR3 protein is CASTGREFGYTF. The CDR3, as DNA: TGTGCCAGCACCGGGCGGGAGTTCGGCTACACCTTC.